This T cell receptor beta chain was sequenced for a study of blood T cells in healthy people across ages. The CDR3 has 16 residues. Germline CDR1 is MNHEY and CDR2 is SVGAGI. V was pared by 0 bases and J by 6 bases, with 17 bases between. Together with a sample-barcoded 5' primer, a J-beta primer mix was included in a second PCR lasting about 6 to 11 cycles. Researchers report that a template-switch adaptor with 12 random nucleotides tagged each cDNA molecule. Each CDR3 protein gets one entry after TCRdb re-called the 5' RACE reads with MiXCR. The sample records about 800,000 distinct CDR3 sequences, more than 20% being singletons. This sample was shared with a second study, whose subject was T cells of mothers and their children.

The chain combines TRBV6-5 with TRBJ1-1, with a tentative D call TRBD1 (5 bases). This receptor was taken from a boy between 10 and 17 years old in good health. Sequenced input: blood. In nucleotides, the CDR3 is TGTGCCAGCAGTTACTCGGGGATGGGGCGTGGGTCTGAAGCTTTCTTT. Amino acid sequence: CASSYSGMGRGSEAFF.